The 5 T cell receptor beta chains reported below all come from one sample, sequenced in a study of human T cells and chemical hapten exposure (TCRdb year 2021). Libraries were constructed by RACE. The sample was run on a NextSeq 500. TCRdb cleaned the public reads at Q25 with fastp, built clones with MiXCR and kept in-frame beta chains. Identical CDR3 proteins give one entry, which carries the most common genes and DNA. Here the sample has more than 70,000 distinct CDR3 sequences; roughly 8.5% occur a single time. The ten top clones hold approximately 2.4% of the sample. Reading the label with the study, this specimen's time point is: pre-sensitization, week 0. This specimen's treatment or condition label, per the study, means: therapeutic diphenylcyclopropenone sensitization with weekly scalp DPC. The input for sequencing was whole blood, taken in connection with sensitization to the hapten diphenylcyclopropenone (DPC). These receptors came from a man between 35 and 55 years old with alopecia areata. Some clones in this sample may be carry-over from other donors' samples.

V and J are TRBV9 and TRBJ1-6; perhaps TRBD1 as D (5 bases). The V end lost 3 bases, the J end lost 4 bases, and 8 bases lay between the germline ends. Per germline, CDR1 SGDLS and CDR2 YYNGEE. The length of the CDR3 is 14 residues. CDR3 coding DNA: TGTGCCAGCAGCGGGGGGGGTTATAATTCACCCCTCCACTTT. This gives the protein CASSGGGYNSPLHF.

This clonotype has just a few counts. The chain recombines TRBV9 with TRBJ2-7, with 12 bases fitting TRBD1. Trimming cost V 4 bases and J 5 bases; bases outside gene matches: 10. Germline values: CDR1 SGDLS, CDR2 YYNGEE. The CDR3 is made up of 16 amino acids. For the CDR3, the DNA is TGTGCCAGCAGCCCTCACCCCGGGACAGGGGGCAACGAGCAGTACTTC. The encoded protein is CASSPHPGTGGNEQYF. Full variable domain (missing parts from reference TRBV9 and TRBJ2-7): DSGVTQTPKHLITATGQRVTLRCSPRSGDLSVYWYQQSLDQGLQFLIQYYNGEERAKGNILERFSAQQFPDLHSELNLSSLELGDSALYFCASSPHPGTGGNEQYFGPGTRLTVT.

CDR3 DNA sequence: TGCGCCAGCAGCTTCATGGGGACATACGAGCAGTACTTC. Protein: CASSFMGTYEQYF. The V and J genes are TRBV5-1 and TRBJ2-7, with D perhaps TRBD1 (6 bases). Germline V gene data show CDR1 as SGHRS and CDR2 as YFSETQ. The CDR3 extends over 13 amino acids. The V end was cut by 2 bases, the J end by 4 bases, with 10 bases between.

CDR3 coding DNA: TGCGCCAGCAGCCCAATCCCGGCCAGCCTAGGATACCGGGACAGTCGCTCTGGGGCCAACGTCCTGACTTTC. Encoded protein: CASSPIPASLGYRDSRSGANVLTF. The rearrangement links TRBV5-1 to TRBJ2-6; 7 bases match TRBD1. Germline lookup yields CDR1 SGHRS and CDR2 YFSETQ. V was clipped by 4 bases and J by 0 bases; unmatched bases: 28. This CDR3 is 24 amino acids long.

This clonotype was picked up many times. The genes are TRBV20-1 and TRBJ1-4; TRBD1 matches 7 bases. V was clipped by 0 bases and J by 7 bases; unmatched bases: 8. In germline, CDR1 is DFQATT, CDR2 SNEGSKA (reference sequence). The CDR3 sequence is 15 residues long. CDR3 loop: CSARDDTGVFEKLFF. CDR3 coding DNA: TGCAGTGCTAGAGACGACACAGGGGTCTTTGAAAAACTGTTTTTT.